The entry below gives a single T cell receptor beta chain sequence along with its context. What it binds is unknown. Sequencing was performed with immunoSEQ multiplex PCR; in TCRdb, only in-frame clones are kept and a portion is missing. In the table there are more than 15,000 clones, about 73% of which are singletons. This specimen belongs to a study of OX40 agonist ivuxolimab in advanced cancers. Study-wide results and limits: Researchers did not establish what antigens the expanded peripheral T cells target.

This specimen consisted of CD4+ or CD8+ T cells sorted from blood, obtained in a trial of the OX40 agonist ivuxolimab. This TCR came from an adult with an advanced solid tumor such as melanoma, head and neck, liver or kidney cancer.

The CDR3 DNA follows: TGTGCCAGCAGCCAACTGAAGAAAGTGGCCGAGCAGTACTTC. This gives the protein CASSQLKKVAEQYF. V usage is TRBV4-2 and J usage is TRBJ2-7; unclear D gene. The CDR3 covers 14 residues. Trimming stripped 2 bases from V and 6 bases from J, with 14 bases between. From germline, CDR1 is LGHNA and CDR2 YNFKEQ.